The present T cell receptor (beta chain) was sequenced within a study of control samples from healthy donors and cancer patients. CDR1 LGHNA and CDR2 YSLEER come from the germline V gene. V was clipped by 0 bases and J by 7 bases; unmatched bases: 16. CDR3 length equals 18 residues. Repertoires were generated with immunoSEQ multiplex PCR, while TCRdb's copy carries only in-frame clones and drops some. There are over 100,000 clones in the sample; just over 90% occur only once, and 2% to 2.5% lies in the top ten. The receptor's source is a woman aged 18-30 years in good health. Input material: blood. The rearrangement joins TRBV4-3 to TRBJ2-5; TRBD2 matches at 8 bases. DNA of the CDR3: TGCGCCAGCAGCCAAGATTGGGCCGGGCTAGCGGGCGTCGGGACCCAGTACTTC. As protein: CASSQDWAGLAGVGTQYF.